This T cell receptor beta chain was profiled in a study of OX40 agonist ivuxolimab in advanced cancers. Clones were read by immunoSEQ multiplex PCR, and TCRdb kept only the in-frame ones, dropping some. The repertoire holds tens of thousands of clones, with approximately 90% as singletons. The source was CD4+ or CD8+ T cells sorted from blood, collected in a trial of the OX40 agonist ivuxolimab. This clonotype was sampled from an adult with an advanced solid tumor such as melanoma, head and neck, liver or kidney cancer.

The CDR3 nucleotides read TGCGCCAGCAGCCAATGGAGAAGAGAAAAACTGTTTTTT. This translates into CASSQWRREKLFF. This chain joins TRBV4-1 and TRBJ1-4; D unclear. V lost 2 bases to trimming and J lost 8 bases, with 9 bases between them. The germline V gene encodes CDR1 MGHRA and CDR2 YSYEKL. This CDR3 comprises 13 residues.